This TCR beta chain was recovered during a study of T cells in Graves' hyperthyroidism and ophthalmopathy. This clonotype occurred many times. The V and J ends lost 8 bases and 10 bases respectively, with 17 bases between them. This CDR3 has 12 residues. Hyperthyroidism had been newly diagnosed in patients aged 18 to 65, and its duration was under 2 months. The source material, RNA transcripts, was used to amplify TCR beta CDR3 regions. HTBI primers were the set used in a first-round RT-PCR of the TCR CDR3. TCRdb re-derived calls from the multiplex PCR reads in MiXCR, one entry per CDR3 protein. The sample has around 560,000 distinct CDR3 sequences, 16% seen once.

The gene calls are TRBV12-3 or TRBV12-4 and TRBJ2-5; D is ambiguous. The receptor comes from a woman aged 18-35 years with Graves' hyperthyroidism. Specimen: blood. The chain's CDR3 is CASPLSRSDQYF. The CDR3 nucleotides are TGTGCCAGCCCCTTATCACGGAGCGACCAGTACTTC.